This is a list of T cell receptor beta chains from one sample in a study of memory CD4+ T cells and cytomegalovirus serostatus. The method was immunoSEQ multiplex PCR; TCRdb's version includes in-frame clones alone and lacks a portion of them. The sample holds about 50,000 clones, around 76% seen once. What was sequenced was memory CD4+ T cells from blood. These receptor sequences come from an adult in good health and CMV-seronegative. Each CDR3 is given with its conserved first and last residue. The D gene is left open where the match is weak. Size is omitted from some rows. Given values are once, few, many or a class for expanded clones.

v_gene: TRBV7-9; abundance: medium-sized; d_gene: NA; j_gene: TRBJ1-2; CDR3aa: CASSHPQGRYGYTF; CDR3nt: TGTGCCAGCAGCCACCCCCAGGGGCGGTATGGCTACACCTTC
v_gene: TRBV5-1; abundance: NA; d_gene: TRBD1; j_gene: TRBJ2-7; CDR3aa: CASRGTGGNEQYF; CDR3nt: TGCGCCAGCAGGGGGACAGGGGGGAACGAGCAGTACTTC
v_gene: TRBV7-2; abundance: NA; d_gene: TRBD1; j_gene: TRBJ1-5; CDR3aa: CASSSRQGIQPQHF; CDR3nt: TGTGCCAGCAGCTCTAGACAGGGGATTCAGCCCCAGCATTTT
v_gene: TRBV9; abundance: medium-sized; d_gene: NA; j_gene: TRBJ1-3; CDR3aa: CASSVEWAGSGNTIYF; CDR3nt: TGTGCCAGCAGCGTAGAGTGGGCCGGCTCTGGAAACACCATATATTTT
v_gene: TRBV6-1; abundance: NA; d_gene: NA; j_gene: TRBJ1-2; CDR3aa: CASSEKGYYGYTF; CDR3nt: TGTGCCAGCAGTGAGAAGGGGTACTATGGCTACACCTTC
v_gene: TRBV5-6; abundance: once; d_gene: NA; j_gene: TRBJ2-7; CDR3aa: CASSLFRVLSYEQYF; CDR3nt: TGTGCCAGCAGCTTGTTCAGGGTTTTGAGCTACGAGCAGTACTTC
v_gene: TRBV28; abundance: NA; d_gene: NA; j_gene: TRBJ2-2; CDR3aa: CASSDSQNTGELFF; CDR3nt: TGTGCCAGCAGCGATAGCCAGAACACCGGGGAGCTGTTTTTT
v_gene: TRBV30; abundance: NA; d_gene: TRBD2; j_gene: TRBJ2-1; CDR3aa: CAWTGTSDYNEQFF; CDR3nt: TGTGCCTGGACCGGGACTAGCGACTACAATGAGCAGTTCTTC
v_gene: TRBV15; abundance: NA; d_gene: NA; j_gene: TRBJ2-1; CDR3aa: CATSTLGFDNEQFF; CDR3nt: TGTGCCACTTCGACATTGGGCTTTGACAATGAGCAGTTCTTC
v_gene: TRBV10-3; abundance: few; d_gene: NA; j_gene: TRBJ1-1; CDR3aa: CAISESVGGGAFF; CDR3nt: TGTGCCATCAGTGAGTCGGTAGGGGGAGGAGCTTTCTTT
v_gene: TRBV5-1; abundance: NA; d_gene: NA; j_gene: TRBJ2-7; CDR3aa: CASSLVPDSYEQYF; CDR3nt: TGCGCCAGCAGCTTGGTTCCAGACTCCTACGAGCAGTACTTC
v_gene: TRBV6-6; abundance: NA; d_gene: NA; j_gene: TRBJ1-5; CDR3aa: CASRGWTRDRDQPQHF; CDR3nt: TGTGCCAGCAGGGGTTGGACAAGGGATCGGGATCAGCCCCAGCATTTT
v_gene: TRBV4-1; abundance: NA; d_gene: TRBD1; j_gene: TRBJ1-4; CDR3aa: CASSQADRGAEKLFF; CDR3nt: TGCGCCAGCAGCCAAGCGGACAGGGGGGCTGAAAAACTGTTTTTT
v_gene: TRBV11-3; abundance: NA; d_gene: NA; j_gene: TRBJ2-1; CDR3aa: CASSLGRSEGNEQFF; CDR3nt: TGTGCCAGCAGCTTAGGTCGATCGGAGGGCAATGAGCAGTTCTTC
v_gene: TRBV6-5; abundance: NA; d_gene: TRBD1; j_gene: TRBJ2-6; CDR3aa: CASGRQGPGANVLTF; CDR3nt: TGTGCCAGCGGGCGACAGGGGCCCGGGGCCAACGTCCTGACTTTC
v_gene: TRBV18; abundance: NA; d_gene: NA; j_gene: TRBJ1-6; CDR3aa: CASSPLGMWNSPLHF; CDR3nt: TGTGCCAGCTCACCCCTGGGGATGTGGAATTCACCCCTCCACTTT
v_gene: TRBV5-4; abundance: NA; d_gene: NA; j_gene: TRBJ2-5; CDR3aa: CASSFRTGQETQYF; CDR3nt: TGTGCCAGCAGCTTCAGGACTGGTCAAGAGACCCAGTACTTC
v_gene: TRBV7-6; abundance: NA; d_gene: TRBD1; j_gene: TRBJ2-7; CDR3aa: CASSLRQGSSYEQYF; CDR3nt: TGTGCCAGCAGTCTAAGACAGGGTAGCTCCTACGAGCAGTACTTC
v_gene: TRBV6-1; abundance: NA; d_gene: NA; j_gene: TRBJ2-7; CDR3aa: CASSVTGTGHYEQYF; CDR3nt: TGTGCCAGCAGTGTTACCGGGACCGGGCACTACGAGCAGTACTTC
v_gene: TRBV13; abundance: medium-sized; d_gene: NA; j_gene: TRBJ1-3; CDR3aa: CASSRGDGVTAGNTIYF; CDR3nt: TGTGCCAGCAGCCGCGGTGACGGCGTGACGGCTGGAAACACCATATATTTT
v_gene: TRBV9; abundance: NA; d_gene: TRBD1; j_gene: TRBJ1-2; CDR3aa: CASSATGTYGYTF; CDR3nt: TGTGCCAGCAGCGCGACAGGGACCTATGGCTACACCTTC
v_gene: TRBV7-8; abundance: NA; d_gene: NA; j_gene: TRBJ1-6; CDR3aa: CASSFERMRPLHF; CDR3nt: TGTGCCAGCAGCTTCGAGAGAATGAGGCCCCTCCACTTT
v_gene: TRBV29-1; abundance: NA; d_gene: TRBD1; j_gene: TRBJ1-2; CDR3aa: CSVLRDRGYGYTF; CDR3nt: TGCAGCGTTCTGCGGGACAGGGGATATGGCTACACCTTC
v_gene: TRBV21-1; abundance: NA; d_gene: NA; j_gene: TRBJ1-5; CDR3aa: CASSFPPKLGNQPQHF; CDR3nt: TGTGCCAGCAGTTTCCCGCCTAAGCTGGGCAATCAGCCCCAGCATTTT
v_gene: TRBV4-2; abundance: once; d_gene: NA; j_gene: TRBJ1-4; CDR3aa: CASSPEYNEKLFF; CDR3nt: TGTGCCAGCAGCCCGGAATACAACGAAAAACTGTTTTTT
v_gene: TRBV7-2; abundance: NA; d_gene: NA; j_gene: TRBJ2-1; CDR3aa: CASSFLNEQFF; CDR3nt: TGTGCCAGCAGCTTCCTGAATGAGCAGTTCTTC
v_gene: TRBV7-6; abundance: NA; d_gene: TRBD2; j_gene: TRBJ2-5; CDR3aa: CASSQPGGGPAETQYF; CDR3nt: TGTGCCAGCAGTCAGCCCGGGGGGGGGCCCGCAGAGACCCAGTACTTC
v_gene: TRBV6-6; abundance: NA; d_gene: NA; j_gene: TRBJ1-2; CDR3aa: CASSYGPPTNYGYTF; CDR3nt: TGTGCCAGCAGTTACGGGCCCCCTACTAACTATGGCTACACCTTC
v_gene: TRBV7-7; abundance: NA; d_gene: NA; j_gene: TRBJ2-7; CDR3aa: CASSPWDGSYEQYF; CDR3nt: TGTGCTAGCAGCCCCTGGGACGGATCCTACGAGCAGTACTTC
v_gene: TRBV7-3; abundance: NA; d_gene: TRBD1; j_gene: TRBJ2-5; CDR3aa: CASSRTGGVETQYF; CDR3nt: TGTGCCAGCAGCCGGACAGGGGGCGTGGAGACCCAGTACTTC
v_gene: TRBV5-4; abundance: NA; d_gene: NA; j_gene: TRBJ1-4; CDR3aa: CASSLAGVGEKLFF; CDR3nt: TGTGCCAGCAGCTTAGCAGGGGTGGGGGAAAAACTGTTTTTT